The present entry profiles one T cell receptor beta chain with its context. Antigen specificity is unknown. Sequencing used immunoSEQ multiplex PCR; TCRdb keeps in-frame clones, though not all of them. The sample comprises about 2.1 million clones, around 95% of which are singletons, and about 1.7% rests with the top ten. This sample is drawn from a study of shared clonotypes between healthy human individuals. Naive CD8 isolation took CD45RO-negative cells positively selected for CCR7 and excluded terminally differentiated effector memory CD45RA+ cells. Study results and limitations: Naive subsets generally exceeded memory subsets in estimated richness. Shared clonotypes: 4.5% to 5% naive CD4, roughly 4% naive CD8, over 2% memory CD4, approximately 0.4% memory CD8.

Sequencing was carried out using naive CD8+ T cells from PBMCs. The TCR was taken from a man aged 18 to 29 in good health. Some clones in this sample may be carry-over from other donors' samples.

Here the CDR3 DNA reads TGCGCCAGCATTTTCCCCGGGACAGAGGGCGGAGAAGAGACCCAGTACTTC. It is translated as CASIFPGTEGGEETQYF. V and J are TRBV10-1 and TRBJ2-5, with 7 bases aligning to TRBD1. Germline V gives CDR1 WNHNN, CDR2 SYGVQD (reference sequence). V was clipped by 7 bases and J by 3 bases; unmatched bases: 17. There are 17 residues in the CDR3.